Given below is one T cell receptor beta chain in context. This CDR3 region has 12 residues. Trimming pared 1 base from V and 3 bases from J, leaving 7 bases between. The germline gives CDR1 DFQATT, CDR2 SNEGSKA (reference sequence). The data were obtained in a study of T cells in Graves' hyperthyroidism and ophthalmopathy. Not enrolled were patients with uncontrolled infection, other autoimmune disease, pregnancy or lactation. Template material for amplifying TCR beta CDR3 regions consisted of RNA transcripts. HTBI primers were employed in a first-round RT-PCR of the TCR CDR3. TCRdb re-called the multiplex PCR reads through MiXCR, storing one row per CDR3 protein. The sample contains hundreds of thousands of distinct CDR3 sequences, roughly 37% of which appear only once.

This chain links TRBV20-1 with TRBJ2-7; no clear D. The sequencing sample was made of blood. This TCR derives from a man in his late teens or twenties with Graves' hyperthyroidism. This CDR3 is CSARGNYYEQYF. DNA for the CDR3: TGCAGTGCTAGAGGAAATTACTACGAGCAGTACTTC.